One sample yielded the 24 T cell receptor beta chains listed below, sequenced in a study of blood T cell repertoires in COVID-19. Clones were read by immunoSEQ multiplex PCR, and TCRdb kept only the in-frame ones, dropping some. This table holds 99,000 or so clones, 84% found once. Sequenced input: peripheral blood. Source of these receptors: a man between 65 and 80 years old with active or convalescent COVID-19.

The rearrangement joins TRBV5-1 to TRBJ2-5; D is unresolved. The germline V gene has CDR1 SGHRS and CDR2 YFSETQ. The CDR3 has 12 residues. V was clipped by 0 bases and J by 5 bases, with 5 bases between them. The CDR3 DNA is TGCGCCAGCAGCTTGGCCGCGGAGACCCAGTACTTC. Its protein is CASSLAAETQYF.

The chain has TRBV19 and TRBJ2-2, with TRBD1 identical over 7 bases. The CDR3 length is 13 residues. The trim removed 7 bases at V and 4 bases at J, leaving 3 bases unmatched. The germline V gene has CDR1 LNHDA and CDR2 SQIVND (reference sequence). The CDR3 spells CASNRGSTGELFF. The CDR3 DNA follows: TGTGCCAGTAACAGGGGTTCCACCGGGGAGCTGTTTTTT.

This clone occurred once. V gene TRBV5-6 combines with J gene TRBJ1-1; 7 positions agree with TRBD1. The CDR3 is 15 residues long. The junction had 10 bases not matched to a gene; V was cut back by 4 bases and J by 4 bases. From germline, CDR1 is SGHDT and CDR2 YYEEEE. CDR3 sequence reads: CASSPQGQRVTEAFF. CDR3 bases: TGTGCCAGCAGCCCCCAGGGACAGCGTGTCACTGAAGCTTTCTTT.

This clone was picked up one time. J is TRBJ1-6 and V is TRBV19; D is perhaps TRBD1 (6 bases). The germline V gene encodes CDR1 LNHDA and CDR2 SQIVND (reference sequence). The CDR3 totals 15 residues. V was trimmed by 3 bases and J by 6 bases, leaving 12 bases between them. CDR3 bases: TGTGCCAGTAGTATCCCCGGGACACCTAATTCACCCCTCCACTTT. Translated: CASSIPGTPNSPLHF.

The chain couples TRBV7-9 to TRBJ2-1, with 12 bases aligning to TRBD1. Germline assignment: CDR1 SEHNR and CDR2 FQNEAQ (reference sequence). The J segment lost 6 bases and the V segment lost 5 bases, leaving 5 bases of the junction unmatched. The CDR3 has 15 residues. CDR3 sequence (DNA): TGTGCCAGCAGCGTCGGGACAGGGGGCATCAATGAGCAGTTCTTC. Translation gives CASSVGTGGINEQFF.

The gene calls are TRBV5-1 and TRBJ1-1; 9 bases are shared with TRBD1. V lost 3 bases and J lost 0; bases outside the gene matches: 6. This CDR3 has 16 amino acids. The V gene's germline CDR1 is SGHRS and CDR2 YFSETQ. The CDR3 nucleotides are TGCGCCAGCAGCTATGGGACAGGGCGCTTGAACACTGAAGCTTTCTTT. Protein: CASSYGTGRLNTEAFF.

The rearrangement links TRBV27 to TRBJ1-5; 8 bases match TRBD1. V was clipped by 6 bases and J by 8 bases; unmatched bases: 9. The germline V gene encodes CDR1 MNHEY and CDR2 SMNVEV (reference sequence). The CDR3 runs 14 residues. CDR3 DNA: TGTGCCAGCAGACCCTGGACAGGGTGTAAGCCCCAGCATTTT. Translated: CASRPWTGCKPQHF.

This rearrangement joins TRBV6-5 to TRBJ2-3; possibly TRBD1 for D (6 bases). Deletions cut 6 bases from V and 3 bases from J, with 16 bases between. Germline-derived CDR1 and CDR2 are MNHEY and SVGAGI. This CDR3 is built from 15 residues. The CDR3 loop reads CASRGAWGGTDTQYF. As DNA, the CDR3 is TGTGCCAGCAGGGGGGCTTGGGGCGGGACAGATACGCAGTATTTT.

V is TRBV11-2 and J is TRBJ2-1, with 11 positions matching TRBD1. The germline V gene has CDR1 SGHAT and CDR2 FQNNGV. The CDR3 totals 14 residues. V shed 6 bases, J shed 7 bases, and the junction held 5 bases outside the gene matches. CDR3 in amino acids: CASRWTGGLNEQFF. The CDR3 DNA reads as TGTGCCAGCAGATGGACAGGGGGCTTGAATGAGCAGTTCTTC.

The table lists this clone with a count of one. The chain joins TRBV5-5 to TRBJ1-6; TRBD1 is a possible D gene (6 bases). Per germline, CDR1 SGHKS and CDR2 YYEKEE (reference sequence). V lost 0 bases to trimming and J lost 0 bases, with 10 bases between them. The length of the CDR3 is 17 residues. The CDR3 DNA sequence: TGTGCCAGCAGCTTGGACAGGGTGCCCTCCTATAATTCACCCCTCCACTTT. Protein sequence: CASSLDRVPSYNSPLHF.

The chain joins TRBV6-5 to TRBJ1-6; maybe TRBD1 (5 bases). The CDR3 is 15 residues long. V lost 6 bases and J lost 4, with 13 bases in between. Germline CDR1 MNHEY, CDR2 SVGAGI. CDR3 sequence: CASSRREIYNSPLHF. In nucleotides, the CDR3 is TGTGCCAGCAGCCGCAGGGAAATTTATAATTCACCCCTCCACTTT.

The rearrangement joins TRBV18 to TRBJ2-5; TRBD2 might be the D (6 bases). Trimming took 5 bases from V and 2 from J, leaving 15 bases between them. CDR1 is KGHSH, CDR2 LQKENI, per germline. This CDR3 region has 15 residues. For the CDR3, the DNA is TGTGCCAGCTCAGCGAGCACGGGGGTACAAGAGACCCAGTACTTC. This encodes CASSASTGVQETQYF.

This clone was detected once. This chain uses TRBV7-8 with TRBJ2-6, with D tentatively TRBD1 (6 bases). Germline V gene lookup returns CDR1 SGHVS and CDR2 FQNEAQ. The CDR3 has 16 amino acids. Trimming removed 1 base at V and 2 bases at J, with 9 bases between. The CDR3 region is CASSLGRQAGANVLTF. The DNA of the CDR3 is TGTGCCAGCAGCTTAGGAAGACAGGCTGGGGCCAACGTCCTGACTTTC.

This clone was observed once. The rearrangement links TRBV3-1 (or the pseudogene TRBV3-2) to TRBJ2-7, with TRBD1 matching over 10 bases. Trimming cost V 3 bases and J 6 bases; bases outside gene matches: 2. This CDR3 has 13 amino acids. Germline V lookup: CDR1 LGHDT, CDR2 YNNKEL (reference sequence). CDR3 DNA: TGTGCCAGCAGCCACGGGACAGGGGTCGAGCAGTACTTC. Translating gives CASSHGTGVEQYF.

The genes are TRBV7-2 and TRBJ2-7, with D tentatively TRBD2 (6 bases). Germline CDR1 SGHTA, CDR2 FQGNSA. Deletions cut 5 bases from V and 2 bases from J, with 10 bases between. The length of the CDR3 is 13 residues. The CDR3 region has the DNA TGTGCCAGCAGCGCAGGGAGGCCCTACGAGCAGTACTTC. It encodes CASSAGRPYEQYF.

This clone was seen once. The chain links TRBV19 to TRBJ2-1, with D possibly matching TRBD2 (6 bases). Germline V gene lookup returns CDR1 LNHDA and CDR2 SQIVND (reference sequence). V lost 4 bases, J lost 5 bases, and 12 bases lay in between. The CDR3 contains 14 residues. CDR3 amino acids: CASSTGTDHNEQFF. Here the CDR3 DNA reads TGTGCCAGTAGTACCGGGACTGATCACAATGAGCAGTTCTTC.

This clone was recorded once. J is TRBJ2-3 and V is TRBV19, with 8 bases matching TRBD1. Germline V gene data show CDR1 as LNHDA and CDR2 as SQIVND (reference sequence). V lost 3 bases and J lost 2; bases outside the gene matches: 16. The CDR3 is 19 amino acids. The CDR3 sequence is CASSMSGQGAGRVTDTQYF. The DNA for the CDR3 is TGTGCCAGTAGTATGAGTGGACAGGGTGCGGGTAGGGTCACAGATACGCAGTATTTT.

The chain recombines TRBV7-6 with TRBJ2-4; D may be TRBD2 (5 bases). The CDR3 has 15 amino acids. From germline, CDR1 is SGHVS and CDR2 FNYEAQ. The V and J ends lost 1 base and 8 bases respectively, with 15 bases between them. Written as DNA, the CDR3 is TGTGCCAGCAGCTTAGGCGCGAAACCCGGGGACATTCAGTACTTC. Its translation: CASSLGAKPGDIQYF.

V is TRBV5-6 and J is TRBJ2-5; 8 nucleotides match TRBD1. This CDR3 region has 16 residues. With 3 bases clipped from V and 5 bases from J, the junction kept 12 bases outside the gene matches. Per the germline V gene, CDR1 is SGHDT and CDR2 is YYEEEE. The CDR3 DNA reads TGTGCCAGCAGCTCGGACCTTGGACAGGGAAGGGAGACCCAGTACTTC. This translates into CASSSDLGQGRETQYF. The variable domain in full, completed from reference TRBV5-6 and TRBJ2-5, reads DAGVTQSPTHLIKTRGQQVTLRCSPKSGHDTVSWYQQALGQGPQFIFQYYEEEERQRGNFPDRFSGHQFPNYSSELNVNALLLGDSALYLCASSSDLGQGRETQYFGPGTRLLVL.

This sequence joins TRBV24-1 and TRBJ1-2; TRBD1 is a possible D gene (5 bases). The germline CDR1 and CDR2 sequences are KGHDR and SFDVKD. Trimming shortened V by 3 bases and J by 4 bases, and 14 bases separated the two germline ends. The CDR3 is made up of 15 amino acids. As DNA, the CDR3 is TGTGCCACCAGTGATGGAGGGGCGACGGGCTATGGCTACACCTTC. Translating it yields CATSDGGATGYGYTF.

The chain joins TRBV6-1 to TRBJ1-1; 10 bases are shared with TRBD1. Germline V lookup: CDR1 MNHNS, CDR2 SASEGT. V was clipped by 1 base and J by 3 bases; unmatched bases: 11. CDR3 length: 18 residues. The CDR3 is CASSEGSLLTGGYTEAFF. The CDR3 coding sequence is TGTGCCAGCAGTGAAGGCTCCCTTTTGACAGGGGGCTACACTGAAGCTTTCTTT.

The gene calls are TRBV2 and TRBJ1-5; 9 bases line up with TRBD1. The V segment lost 2 bases and the J segment 5 bases; nucleotides outside the gene matches: 4. The germline V gene encodes CDR1 SNHLY and CDR2 FYNNEI. This CDR3 contains 15 residues. CDR3 region: CASSENRGQDQPQHF. The CDR3 bases are TGTGCCAGCAGTGAAAACAGGGGGCAGGATCAGCCCCAGCATTTT. The variable domain in full, with the rest retrieved from reference TRBV2 and TRBJ1-5, is EPEVTQTPSHQVTQMGQEVILRCVPISNHLYFYWYRQILGQKVEFLVSFYNNEISEKSEIFDDQFSVERPDGSNFTLKIRSTKLEDSAMYFCASSENRGQDQPQHFGDGTRLSIL.

J is TRBJ1-2 and V is TRBV28; no clear D gene. V was trimmed by 3 bases and J by 8 bases, leaving 10 bases between them. CDR1 and CDR2 (germline): MDHEN, SYDVKM. The CDR3 is 12 amino acids. CDR3 DNA sequence: TGTGCCAGCAGTTTCGGGAGGGCGGGCTACACCTTC. This gives the protein CASSFGRAGYTF.

In this sample, this clone turned up a few times. The gene calls are TRBV29-1 and TRBJ1-1, with D possibly matching TRBD1 (6 bases). V was shortened by 6 bases and J by 0 bases, with 11 bases between the two germline ends. CDR3 length equals 13 residues. In germline, CDR1 is SQVTM, CDR2 ANQGSEA. The DNA of the CDR3 is TGCAGCGTGACTACAGGGTTGAACACTGAAGCTTTCTTT. Residues: CSVTTGLNTEAFF.